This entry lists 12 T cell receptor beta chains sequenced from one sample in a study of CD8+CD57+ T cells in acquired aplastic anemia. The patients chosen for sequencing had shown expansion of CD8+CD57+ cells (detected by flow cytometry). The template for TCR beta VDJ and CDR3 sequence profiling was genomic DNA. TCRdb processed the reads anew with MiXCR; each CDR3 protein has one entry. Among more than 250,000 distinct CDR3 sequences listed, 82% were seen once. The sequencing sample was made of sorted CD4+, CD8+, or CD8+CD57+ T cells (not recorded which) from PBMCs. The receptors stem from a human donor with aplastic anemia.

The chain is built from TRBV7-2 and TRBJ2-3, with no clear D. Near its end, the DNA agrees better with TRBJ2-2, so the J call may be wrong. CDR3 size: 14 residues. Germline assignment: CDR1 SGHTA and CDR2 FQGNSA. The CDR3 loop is CASSLAGAADTLFF. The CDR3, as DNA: TGTGCCAGCAGCTTAGCGGGTGCTGCAGATACGCTGTTTTTT.

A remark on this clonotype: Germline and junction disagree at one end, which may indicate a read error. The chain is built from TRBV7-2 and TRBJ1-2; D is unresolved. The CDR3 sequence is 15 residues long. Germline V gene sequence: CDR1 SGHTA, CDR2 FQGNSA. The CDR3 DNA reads TGTGCCAGCAGCTCGATAGGCGGAGCCAACTGTGGCTACACCTTC. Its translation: CASSSIGGANCGYTF.

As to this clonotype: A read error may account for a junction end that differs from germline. The CDR3 DNA sequence: TGTGCCAGCAGCGTAGCGGGCGGGGGGTACGAGCAGCACTTC. Translating gives CASSVAGGGYEQHF. The genes are TRBV9 and TRBJ2-7; TRBD2 matches 8 bases. From germline, CDR1 is SGDLS and CDR2 YYNGEE. The CDR3 loop spans 14 amino acids.

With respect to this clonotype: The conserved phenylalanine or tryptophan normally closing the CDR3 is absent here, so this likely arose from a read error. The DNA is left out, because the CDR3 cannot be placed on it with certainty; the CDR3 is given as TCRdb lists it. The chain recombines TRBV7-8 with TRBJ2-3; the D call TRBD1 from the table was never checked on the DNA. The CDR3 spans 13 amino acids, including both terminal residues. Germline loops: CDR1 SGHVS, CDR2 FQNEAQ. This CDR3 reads CASSLGQGEGEKL.

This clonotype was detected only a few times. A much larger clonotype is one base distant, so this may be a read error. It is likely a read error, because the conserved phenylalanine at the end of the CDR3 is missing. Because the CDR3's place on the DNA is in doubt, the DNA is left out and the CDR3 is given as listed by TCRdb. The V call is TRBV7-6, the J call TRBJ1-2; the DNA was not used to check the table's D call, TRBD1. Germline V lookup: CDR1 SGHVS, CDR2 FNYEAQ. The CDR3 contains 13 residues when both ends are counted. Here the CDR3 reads CASSLAHGTKETH.

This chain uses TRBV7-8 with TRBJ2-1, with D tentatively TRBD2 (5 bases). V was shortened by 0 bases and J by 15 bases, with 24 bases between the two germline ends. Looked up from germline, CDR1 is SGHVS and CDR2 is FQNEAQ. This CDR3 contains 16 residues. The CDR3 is CASSLAGGPDTHELFF. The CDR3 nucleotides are TGTGCCAGCAGCTTAGCAGGAGGTCCGGATACGCATGAGTTGTTCTTC.

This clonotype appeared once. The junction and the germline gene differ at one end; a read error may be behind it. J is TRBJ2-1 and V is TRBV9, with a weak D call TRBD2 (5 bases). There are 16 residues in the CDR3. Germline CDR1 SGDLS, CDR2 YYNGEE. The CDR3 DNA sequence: TGTGCCAGCAGCCTTGGAGGTACTTCCTACAATGAGCAGCAGCTCTTC. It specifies CASSLGGTSYNEQQLF.

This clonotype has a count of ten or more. Here the CDR3 reads CASSGWTGFGGYTF. CDR3 bases: TGTGCCAGCAGCGGATGGACAGGGTTTGGTGGCTACACCTTC. The chain joins TRBV5-6 to TRBJ1-2, with 8 bases that match TRBD1. From germline, CDR1 is SGHDT and CDR2 YYEEEE. The V segment lost 4 bases and the J segment 7 bases; nucleotides outside the gene matches: 9. CDR3 length: 14 residues.

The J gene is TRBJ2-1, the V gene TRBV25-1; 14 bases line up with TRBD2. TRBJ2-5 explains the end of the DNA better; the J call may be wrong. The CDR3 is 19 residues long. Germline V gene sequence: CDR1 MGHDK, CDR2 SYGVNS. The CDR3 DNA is TGTGCCAGCAGTGAATACATGGGACTAGCGGGAGTCCGTCCAGAGACCCAGTACTTC. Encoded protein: CASSEYMGLAGVRPETQYF.

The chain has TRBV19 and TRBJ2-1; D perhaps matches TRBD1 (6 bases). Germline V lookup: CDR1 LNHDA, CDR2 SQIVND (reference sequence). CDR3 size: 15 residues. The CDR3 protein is CGARIVGGSYNEQFF. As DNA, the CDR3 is TGTGGTGCCCGTATCGTAGGGGGATCGTACAATGAGCAGTTCTTC.

This chain's CDR3 is CASSLGPTRGWGSQYF. The CDR3 region has the DNA TGTGCCAGCAGCTTGGGCCCAACGCGGGGGTGGGGGAGCCAGTACTTC. The V call is TRBV7-2, the J call TRBJ2-5; the match to TRBD2 covers 7 bases. Unmatched junction bases numbered 17, after V lost 3 bases and J lost 10 bases. The V gene's germline CDR1 is SGHTA and CDR2 FQGNSA. The CDR3 totals 16 residues.

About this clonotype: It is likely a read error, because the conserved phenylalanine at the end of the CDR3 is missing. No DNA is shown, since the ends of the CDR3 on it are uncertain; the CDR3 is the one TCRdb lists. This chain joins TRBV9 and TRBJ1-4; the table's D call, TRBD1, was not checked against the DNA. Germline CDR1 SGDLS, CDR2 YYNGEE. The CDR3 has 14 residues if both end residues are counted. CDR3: CASGRAGDIQYFVL.